These 5 T cell receptor beta chains share one sample of origin, sequenced in a study (dated by TCRdb to the mid-2010s). Preparation of the library involved 5' RACE. For sequencing, an Illumina MiSeq was employed. Clones were called with MiXCR by TCRdb after fastp trimmed the public reads at Q25, and only in-frame beta chains were retained. Rows are unified per CDR3 protein, each entry keeping the most common DNA and genes. The sample table shows roughly 56,000 distinct CDR3 sequences, and about 31% are seen once. Jointly, the top ten make up 2.3% of the sample. What was sequenced was tumor-infiltrating naive CD4+ T cells sorted from the breast tumor. Taken with the paper, the label for cell subset or site translates to: naive CD4+ T cells, CD4+CD45RA+CD25-. These receptors all come from a female donor with breast cancer.

The sample holds a few counts of this clonotype. V and J are TRBV15 and TRBJ1-2; possibly TRBD1 for D (6 bases). The CDR3 covers 16 residues. Germline CDR1 LNHNV, CDR2 YYDKDF (reference sequence). The ends were cut back, 2 bases at V and 6 bases at J, with 19 bases in the middle. CDR3 in DNA: TGTGCCACCAGCAGAACCTACAGGGATAGTTCTAATGGCTACACCTTC. This gives the protein CATSRTYRDSSNGYTF. The variable domain in full, with the rest retrieved from reference TRBV15 and TRBJ1-2, is DAMVIQNPRYQVTQFGKPVTLSCSQTLNHNVMYWYQQKSSQAPKLLFHYYDKDFNNEADTPDNFQSRRPNTSFCFLDIRSPGLGDTAMYLCATSRTYRDSSNGYTFGSGTRLTVV.

This clonotype showed up just a few times. The chain carries TRBV5-1 and TRBJ2-5; D call uncertain. V lost 1 base to trimming and J lost 1 base, with 5 bases between them. The germline CDR1 and CDR2 sequences are SGHRS and YFSETQ. The CDR3 spans 13 residues. The CDR3 is CASSLLLQETQYF. DNA for the CDR3: TGCGCCAGCAGCTTGCTTCTCCAAGAGACCCAGTACTTC.

This chain uses TRBV19 with TRBJ2-1; 7 nucleotides align to TRBD1. The germline V gene has CDR1 LNHDA and CDR2 SQIVND (reference sequence). The trim removed 5 bases at V and 5 bases at J, leaving 9 bases unmatched. The CDR3 is made up of 15 amino acids. This CDR3 reads CASSLVTGYHNEQFF. CDR3 bases: TGTGCCAGTAGTCTTGTGACAGGGTACCACAATGAGCAGTTCTTC.

This clonotype was counted many times. The V gene is TRBV9, the J gene TRBJ2-1; D call uncertain. The CDR3 length is 15 residues. Germline CDR1 is SGDLS and CDR2 is YYNGEE. V was trimmed by 2 bases and J by 2 bases, leaving 11 bases between them. The CDR3 sequence: CASSVYPDTYNEQFF. The CDR3 DNA reads as TGTGCCAGCAGCGTTTATCCAGATACCTACAATGAGCAGTTCTTC.

In its sample, this clonotype was seen many times. The genes are TRBV7-3 and TRBJ2-5, with no clear D. The CDR3 has 14 amino acids. Germline V lookup: CDR1 SGHTA, CDR2 FQGTGA. Trimming took off 3 bases at V and 2 bases at J, with 10 bases between the two ends. The CDR3 is CASSFYGPQETQYF. The CDR3 DNA reads TGTGCCAGCAGCTTTTACGGGCCTCAAGAGACCCAGTACTTC.